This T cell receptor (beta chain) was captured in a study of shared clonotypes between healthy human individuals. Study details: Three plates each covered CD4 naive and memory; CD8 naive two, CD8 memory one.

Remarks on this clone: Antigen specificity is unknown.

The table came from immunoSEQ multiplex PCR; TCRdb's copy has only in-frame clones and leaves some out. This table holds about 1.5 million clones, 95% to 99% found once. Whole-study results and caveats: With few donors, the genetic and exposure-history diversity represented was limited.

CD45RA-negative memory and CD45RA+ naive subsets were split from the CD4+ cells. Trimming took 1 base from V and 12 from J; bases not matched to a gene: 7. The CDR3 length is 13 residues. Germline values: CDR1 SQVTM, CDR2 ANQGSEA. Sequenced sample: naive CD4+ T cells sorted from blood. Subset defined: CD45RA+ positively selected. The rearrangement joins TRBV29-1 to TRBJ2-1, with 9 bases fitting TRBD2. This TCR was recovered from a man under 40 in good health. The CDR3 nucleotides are TGCAGCGTTGAAGGCCCTAGCGGGAAAGGGCAGTTCTTC. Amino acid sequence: CSVEGPSGKGQFF.